This TCR beta chain emerged from a study of graft-versus-host responses after intestinal transplantation. At the level of the study: Grafts that recipients had were multivisceral, liver-intestinal, or isolated intestinal transplants. Induction using anti-thymocyte globulin, followed by tacrolimus and steroids for approximately 3 years, was given to all recipients. Study-wide points: Graft-versus-host to host-versus-graft clonal ratios in allografts were high in patients with graft-donor T cell macrochimerism. Recipient-marrow GvH clones were detected, some having first appeared in ileum or blood.

The repertoire was sequenced with immunoSEQ multiplex PCR; TCRdb's copy has only in-frame clones and lacks some. The sample lists around 110,000 clones, 90% seen once, with approximately 0.18% in the top ten. A note on this clone: Its target is unknown.

After removal of 3 bases from V and 3 bases from J, the junction contained 3 bases not matched to a gene. The CDR3 runs to 14 residues. Germline CDR1 KGHSH, CDR2 LQKENI. The sample here was unstimulated CD4+ T cells sorted from spleen or lymph node cells, taken before intestinal transplant. The rearrangement joins TRBV18 to TRBJ2-5; 8 bases fit TRBD1. The origin of this receptor is a human donor who received an intestinal transplant. CDR3 loop: CASSPRTGKETQYF. CDR3 DNA: TGTGCCAGCTCACCCCGGACAGGGAAAGAGACCCAGTACTTC.